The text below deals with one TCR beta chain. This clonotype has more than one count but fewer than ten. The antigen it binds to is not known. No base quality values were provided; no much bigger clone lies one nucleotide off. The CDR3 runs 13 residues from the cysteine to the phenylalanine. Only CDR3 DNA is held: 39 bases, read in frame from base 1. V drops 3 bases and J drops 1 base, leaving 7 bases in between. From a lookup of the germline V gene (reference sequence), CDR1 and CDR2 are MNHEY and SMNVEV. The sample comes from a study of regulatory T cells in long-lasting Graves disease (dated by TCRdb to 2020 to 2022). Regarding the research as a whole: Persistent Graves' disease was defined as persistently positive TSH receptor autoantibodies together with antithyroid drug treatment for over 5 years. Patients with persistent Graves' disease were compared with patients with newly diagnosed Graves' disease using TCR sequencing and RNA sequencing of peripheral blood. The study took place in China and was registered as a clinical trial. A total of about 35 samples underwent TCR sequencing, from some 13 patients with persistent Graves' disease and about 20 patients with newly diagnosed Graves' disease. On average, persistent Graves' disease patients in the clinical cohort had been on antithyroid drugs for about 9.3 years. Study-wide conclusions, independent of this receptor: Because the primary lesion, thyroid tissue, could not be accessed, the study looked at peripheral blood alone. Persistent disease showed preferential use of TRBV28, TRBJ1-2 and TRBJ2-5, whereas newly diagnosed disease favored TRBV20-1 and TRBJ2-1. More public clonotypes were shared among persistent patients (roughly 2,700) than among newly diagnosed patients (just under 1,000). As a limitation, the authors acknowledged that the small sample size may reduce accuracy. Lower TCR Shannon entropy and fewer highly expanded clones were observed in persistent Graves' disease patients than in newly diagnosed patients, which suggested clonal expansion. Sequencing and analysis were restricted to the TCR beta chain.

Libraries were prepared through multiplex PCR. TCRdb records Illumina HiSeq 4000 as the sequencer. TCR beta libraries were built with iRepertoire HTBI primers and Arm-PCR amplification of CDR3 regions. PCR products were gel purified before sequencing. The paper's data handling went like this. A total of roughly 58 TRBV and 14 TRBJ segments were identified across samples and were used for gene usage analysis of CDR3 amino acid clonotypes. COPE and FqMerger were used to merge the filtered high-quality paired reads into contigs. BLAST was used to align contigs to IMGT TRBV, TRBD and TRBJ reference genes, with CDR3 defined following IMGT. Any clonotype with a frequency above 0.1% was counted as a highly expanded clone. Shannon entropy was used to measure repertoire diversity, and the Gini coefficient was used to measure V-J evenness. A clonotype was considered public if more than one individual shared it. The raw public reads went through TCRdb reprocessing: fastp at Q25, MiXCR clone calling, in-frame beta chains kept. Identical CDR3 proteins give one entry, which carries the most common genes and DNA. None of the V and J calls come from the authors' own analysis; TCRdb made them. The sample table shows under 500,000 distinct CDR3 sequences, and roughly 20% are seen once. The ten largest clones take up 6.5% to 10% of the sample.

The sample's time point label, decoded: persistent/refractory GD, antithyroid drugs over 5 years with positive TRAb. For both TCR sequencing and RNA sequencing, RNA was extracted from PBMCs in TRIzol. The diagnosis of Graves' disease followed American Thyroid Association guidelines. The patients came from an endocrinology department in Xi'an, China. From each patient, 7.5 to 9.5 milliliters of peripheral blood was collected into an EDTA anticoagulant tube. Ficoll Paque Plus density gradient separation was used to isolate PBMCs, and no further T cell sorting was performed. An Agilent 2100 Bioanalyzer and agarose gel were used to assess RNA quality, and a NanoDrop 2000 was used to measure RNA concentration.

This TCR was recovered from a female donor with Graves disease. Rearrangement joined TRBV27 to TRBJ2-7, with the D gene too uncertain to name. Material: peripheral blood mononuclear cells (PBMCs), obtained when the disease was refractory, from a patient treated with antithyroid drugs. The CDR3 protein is CASSLMESYEQYF. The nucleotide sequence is TGTGCCAGCAGTTTGATGGAGTCCTACGAGCAGTACTTC.